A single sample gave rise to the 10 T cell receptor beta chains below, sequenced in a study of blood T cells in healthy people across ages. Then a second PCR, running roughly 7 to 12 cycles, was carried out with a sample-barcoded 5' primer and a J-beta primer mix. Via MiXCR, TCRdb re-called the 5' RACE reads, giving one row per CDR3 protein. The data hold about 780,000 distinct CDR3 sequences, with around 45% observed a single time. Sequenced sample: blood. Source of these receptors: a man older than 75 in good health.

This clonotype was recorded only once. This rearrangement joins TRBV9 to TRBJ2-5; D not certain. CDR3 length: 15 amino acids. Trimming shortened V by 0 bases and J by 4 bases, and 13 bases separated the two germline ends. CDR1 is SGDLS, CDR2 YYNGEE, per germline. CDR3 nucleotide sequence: TGTGCCAGCAGCGTAGGGGGAAGCTTTGGAGAGACCCAGTACTTC. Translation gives CASSVGGSFGETQYF.

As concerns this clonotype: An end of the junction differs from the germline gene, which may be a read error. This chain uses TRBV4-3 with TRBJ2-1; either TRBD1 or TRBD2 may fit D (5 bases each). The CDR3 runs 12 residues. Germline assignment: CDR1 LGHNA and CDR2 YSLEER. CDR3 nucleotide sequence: TGCGCCAGCGGCCAACCGGGGCGTGAGCAGTTCTTC. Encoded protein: CASGQPGREQFF.

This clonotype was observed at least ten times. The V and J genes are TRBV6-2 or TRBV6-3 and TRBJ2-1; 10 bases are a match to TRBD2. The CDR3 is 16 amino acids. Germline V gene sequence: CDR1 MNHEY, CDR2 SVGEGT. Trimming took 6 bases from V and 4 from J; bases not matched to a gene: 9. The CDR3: CASRYSSGSFYNEQFF. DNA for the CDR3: TGTGCCAGCAGATATTCTAGCGGGAGCTTTTACAATGAGCAGTTCTTC.

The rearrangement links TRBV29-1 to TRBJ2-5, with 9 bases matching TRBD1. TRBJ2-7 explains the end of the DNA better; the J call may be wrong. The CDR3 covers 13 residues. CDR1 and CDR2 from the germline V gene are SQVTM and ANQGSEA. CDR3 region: CSVPGQGFIEQYF. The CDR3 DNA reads TGCAGCGTACCGGGACAGGGATTCATCGAGCAGTACTTC.

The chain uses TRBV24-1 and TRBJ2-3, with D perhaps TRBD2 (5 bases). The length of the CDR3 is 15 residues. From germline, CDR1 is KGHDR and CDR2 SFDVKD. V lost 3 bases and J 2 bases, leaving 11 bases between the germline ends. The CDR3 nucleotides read TGTGCCACCAGTGATCCCCGGGGTGACACAGATACGCAGTATTTT. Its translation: CATSDPRGDTDTQYF.

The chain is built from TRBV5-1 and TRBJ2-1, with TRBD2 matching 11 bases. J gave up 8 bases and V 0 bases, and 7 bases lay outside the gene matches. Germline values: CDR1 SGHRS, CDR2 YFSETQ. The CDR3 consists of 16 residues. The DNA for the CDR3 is TGCGCCAGCAGCTTGGTGATTACTAGCGGGAGTGATGAGCAGTTCTTC. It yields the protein CASSLVITSGSDEQFF.

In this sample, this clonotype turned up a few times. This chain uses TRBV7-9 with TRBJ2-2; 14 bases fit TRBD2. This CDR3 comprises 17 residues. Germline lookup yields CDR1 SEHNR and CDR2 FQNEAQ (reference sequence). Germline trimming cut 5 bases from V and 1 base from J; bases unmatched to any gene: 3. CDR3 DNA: TGTGCCAGCAGCCCTGGGACTAGCGGGAGGAACACCGGGGAGCTGTTTTTT. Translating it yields CASSPGTSGRNTGELFF.

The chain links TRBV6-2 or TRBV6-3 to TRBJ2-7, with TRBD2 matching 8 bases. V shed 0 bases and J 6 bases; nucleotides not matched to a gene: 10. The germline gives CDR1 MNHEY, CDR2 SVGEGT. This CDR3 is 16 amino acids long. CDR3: CASSYSPSGRAFEQYF. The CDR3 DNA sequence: TGTGCCAGCAGTTACTCACCCAGCGGGAGAGCCTTCGAGCAGTACTTC.

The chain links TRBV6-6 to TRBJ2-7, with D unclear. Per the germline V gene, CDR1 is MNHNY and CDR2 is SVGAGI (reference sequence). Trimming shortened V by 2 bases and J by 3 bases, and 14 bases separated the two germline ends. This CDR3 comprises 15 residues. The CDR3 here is CASSYQTHKDYEQYF. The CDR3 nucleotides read TGTGCCAGCAGTTACCAGACACATAAGGACTACGAGCAGTACTTC.

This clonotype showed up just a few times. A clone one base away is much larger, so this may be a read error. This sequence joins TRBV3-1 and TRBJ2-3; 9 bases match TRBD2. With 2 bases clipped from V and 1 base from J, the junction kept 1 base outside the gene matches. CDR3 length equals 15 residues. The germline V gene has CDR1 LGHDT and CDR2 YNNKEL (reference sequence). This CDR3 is CASSQRLAGTDTQYF. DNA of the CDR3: TGTGCCAGCAGCCAAAGACTAGCGGGCACAGATACGCAGTATTTT.